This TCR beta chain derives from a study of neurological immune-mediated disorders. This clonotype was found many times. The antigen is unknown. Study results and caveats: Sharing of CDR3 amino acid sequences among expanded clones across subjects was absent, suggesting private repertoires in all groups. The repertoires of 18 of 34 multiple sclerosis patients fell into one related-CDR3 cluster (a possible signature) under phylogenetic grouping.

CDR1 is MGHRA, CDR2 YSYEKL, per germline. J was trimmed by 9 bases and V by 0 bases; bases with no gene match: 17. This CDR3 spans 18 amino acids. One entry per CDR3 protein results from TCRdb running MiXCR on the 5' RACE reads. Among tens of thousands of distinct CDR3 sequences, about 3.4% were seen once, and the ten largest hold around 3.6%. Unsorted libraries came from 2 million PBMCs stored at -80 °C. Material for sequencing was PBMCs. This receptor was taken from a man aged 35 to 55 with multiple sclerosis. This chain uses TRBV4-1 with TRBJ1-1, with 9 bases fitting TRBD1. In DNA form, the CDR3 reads TGCGCCAGCAGCCAAGATTACGAAAGAGGGACAGGGATAGGTAAAGCTTTCTTT. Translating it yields CASSQDYERGTGIGKAFF.